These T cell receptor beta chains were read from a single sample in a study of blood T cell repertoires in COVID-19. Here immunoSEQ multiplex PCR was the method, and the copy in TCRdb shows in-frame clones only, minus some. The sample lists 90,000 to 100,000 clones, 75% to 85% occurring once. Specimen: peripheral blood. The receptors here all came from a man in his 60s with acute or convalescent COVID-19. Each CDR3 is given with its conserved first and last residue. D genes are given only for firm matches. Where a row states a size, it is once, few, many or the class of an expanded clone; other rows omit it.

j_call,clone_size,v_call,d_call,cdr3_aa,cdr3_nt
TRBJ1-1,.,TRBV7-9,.,CASSLRQTQNTEAFF,TGTGCCAGCAGCCTAAGACAGACCCAGAACACTGAAGCTTTCTTT
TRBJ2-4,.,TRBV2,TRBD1,CASSERQGEGNIQYF,TGTGCCAGCAGTGAGCGGCAGGGGGAAGGAAACATTCAGTACTTC
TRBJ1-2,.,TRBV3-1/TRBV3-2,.,CASSLAGSDGGYTF,TGTGCCAGCAGCCTGGCAGGGTCAGACGGAGGCTACACCTTC
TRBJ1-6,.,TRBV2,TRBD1,CASTRGRGENSPLHF,TGTGCCAGCACAAGGGGGCGCGGGGAAAATTCACCCCTCCACTTT
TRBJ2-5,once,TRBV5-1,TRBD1,CASSPSRDRGAGTQYF,TGCGCCAGCAGCCCTTCCCGGGACAGGGGTGCAGGGACCCAGTACTTC
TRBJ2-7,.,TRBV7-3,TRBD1,CASSLGGDSSYEQYF,TGTGCCAGCAGCTTAGGTGGGGACAGCTCCTACGAGCAGTACTTC
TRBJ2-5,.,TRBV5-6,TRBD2,CASTSSGGETQYF,TGTGCCAGCACCTCCTCGGGGGGAGAGACCCAGTACTTC
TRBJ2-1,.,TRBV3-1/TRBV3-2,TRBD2,CASSYRTSGGDCYNEQFF,TGTGCCAGCAGCTACCGGACTAGCGGGGGGGATTGCTACAATGAGCAGTTCTTC
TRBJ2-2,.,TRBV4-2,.,CASSQDVGGGTGELFF,TGTGCCAGCAGCCAAGATGTGGGGGGAGGCACCGGGGAGCTGTTTTTT
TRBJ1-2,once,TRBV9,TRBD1,CASSKQGSLNYGYTF,TGTGCCAGCAGCAAACAGGGGTCCCTTAACTATGGCTACACCTTC
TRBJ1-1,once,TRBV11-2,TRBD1,CASSLELGTGGEAFF,TGTGCCAGCAGCTTGGAACTAGGGACAGGGGGTGAAGCTTTCTTT
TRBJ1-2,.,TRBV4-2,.,CASSSLGVGGSDYGYTF,TGTGCCAGCAGCTCCTTAGGGGTGGGAGGTAGTGACTATGGCTACACCTTC
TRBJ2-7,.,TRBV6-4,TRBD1,CASSQTGDSYEQYF,TGTGCCAGCAGCCAAACAGGGGACTCCTACGAGCAGTACTTC
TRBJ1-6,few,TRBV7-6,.,CASSLEKLGSPLHF,TGTGCCAGCAGCTTAGAAAAGCTCGGTTCACCCCTCCACTTT
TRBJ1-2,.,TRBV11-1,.,CASSTVTGYGYTF,TGTGCCAGCAGTACAGTCACCGGTTACGGCTACACCTTC
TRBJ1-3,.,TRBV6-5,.,CASSSPRVRTGNTIYF,TGTGCCAGCAGTTCCCCCAGGGTCCGTACGGGAAACACCATATATTTT
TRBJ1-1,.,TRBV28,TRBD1,CASREQGARHAFF,TGTGCCAGCCGCGAACAGGGGGCGCGGCACGCTTTCTTT
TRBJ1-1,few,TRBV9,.,CASTLQQNTEAFF,TGTGCCAGCACATTACAGCAGAACACTGAAGCTTTCTTT
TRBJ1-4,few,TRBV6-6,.,CASSLITTTNEKLFF,TGTGCCAGCAGTCTGATTACTACAACTAATGAAAAACTGTTTTTT
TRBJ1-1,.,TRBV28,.,CASRLQETEAFF,TGTGCCAGCAGACTTCAGGAAACTGAAGCTTTCTTT
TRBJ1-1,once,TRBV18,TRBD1,CASSPTGARGVSTEAFF,TGTGCCAGCTCTCCCACAGGGGCTCGAGGGGTGAGCACTGAAGCTTTCTTT
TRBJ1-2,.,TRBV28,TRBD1,CASSLGGQGGPYGYTF,TGTGCCAGCAGCTTGGGAGGACAGGGAGGGCCTTATGGCTACACCTTC
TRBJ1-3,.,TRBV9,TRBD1,CASSVDGGQISGNTIYF,TGTGCCAGCAGCGTAGACGGGGGACAGATCTCTGGAAACACCATATATTTT
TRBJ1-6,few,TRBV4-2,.,CASTSGGPNSPLHF,TGTGCCAGCACCTCGGGGGGGCCGAATTCACCCCTCCACTTT
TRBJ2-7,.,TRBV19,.,CASSPRRGGYEQYF,TGTGCCAGTAGTCCCCGACGGGGAGGTTACGAGCAGTACTTC
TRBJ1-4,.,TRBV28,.,CASSPKREVKLFF,TGTGCCAGCAGCCCTAAGCGAGAGGTAAAACTGTTTTTT
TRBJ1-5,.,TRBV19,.,CASSSTGSNQPQHF,TGTGCCAGTAGTTCCACAGGGAGCAATCAGCCCCAGCATTTT
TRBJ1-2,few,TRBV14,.,CASSSVQLGGGYTF,TGTGCCAGCAGCTCGGTACAGCTTGGTGGTGGCTACACCTTC
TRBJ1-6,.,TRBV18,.,CASSVDKSSYNSPLHF,TGTGCCAGCTCAGTCGACAAGAGCTCCTATAATTCACCCCTCCACTTT
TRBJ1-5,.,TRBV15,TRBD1,CATSNPDRVLQPQHF,TGTGCCACCAGCAACCCCGACAGGGTGCTTCAGCCCCAGCATTTT
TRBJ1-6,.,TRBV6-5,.,CASSYSGGYNSPLHF,TGTGCCAGCAGTTACTCAGGGGGTTATAATTCACCCCTCCACTTT
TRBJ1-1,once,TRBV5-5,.,CASRGTPNTEAFF,TGTGCCAGCAGAGGGACACCGAACACTGAAGCTTTCTTT
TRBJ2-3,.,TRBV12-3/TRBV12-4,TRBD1,CASRQGYTQYF,TGTGCCAGCAGACAGGGGTATACGCAGTATTTT
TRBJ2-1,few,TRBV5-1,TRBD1,CASSLVGPGTGPYNEQFF,TGCGCCAGCAGCTTGGTTGGACCCGGGACAGGGCCTTACAATGAGCAGTTCTTC
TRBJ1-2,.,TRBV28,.,CASSINPGQNYGYTF,TGTGCCAGCAGCATAAACCCCGGACAGAACTATGGCTACACCTTC
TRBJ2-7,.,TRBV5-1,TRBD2,CASSGGLADLNYEQYF,TGCGCCAGCAGTGGGGGACTAGCGGACCTCAACTACGAGCAGTACTTC
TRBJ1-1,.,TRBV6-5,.,CASSYQGQGTEAFF,TGTGCCAGCAGTTACCAGGGTCAGGGCACTGAAGCTTTCTTT
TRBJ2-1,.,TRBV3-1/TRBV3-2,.,CASSQEGANYNEQFF,TGTGCCAGCAGCCAAGAAGGAGCGAATTACAATGAGCAGTTCTTC
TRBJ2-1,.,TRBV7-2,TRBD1,CASSLGQGTIGEQFF,TGTGCCAGCAGCTTAGGACAGGGAACCATCGGAGAGCAGTTCTTC
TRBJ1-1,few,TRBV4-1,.,CASSQETRRNTEAFF,TGCGCCAGCAGCCAAGAGACGAGGAGGAACACTGAAGCTTTCTTT
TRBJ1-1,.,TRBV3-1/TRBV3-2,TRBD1,CASSLGQGPTFF,TGTGCCAGCAGCCTGGGACAGGGTCCAACTTTCTTT
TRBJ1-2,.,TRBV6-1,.,CASSEIGQGGYTF,TGTGCCAGCAGTGAAATCGGCCAGGGGGGCTACACCTTC
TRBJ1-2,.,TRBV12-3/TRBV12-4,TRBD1,CASSLATGSYTF,TGTGCCAGCAGTTTAGCGACAGGGAGCTACACCTTC